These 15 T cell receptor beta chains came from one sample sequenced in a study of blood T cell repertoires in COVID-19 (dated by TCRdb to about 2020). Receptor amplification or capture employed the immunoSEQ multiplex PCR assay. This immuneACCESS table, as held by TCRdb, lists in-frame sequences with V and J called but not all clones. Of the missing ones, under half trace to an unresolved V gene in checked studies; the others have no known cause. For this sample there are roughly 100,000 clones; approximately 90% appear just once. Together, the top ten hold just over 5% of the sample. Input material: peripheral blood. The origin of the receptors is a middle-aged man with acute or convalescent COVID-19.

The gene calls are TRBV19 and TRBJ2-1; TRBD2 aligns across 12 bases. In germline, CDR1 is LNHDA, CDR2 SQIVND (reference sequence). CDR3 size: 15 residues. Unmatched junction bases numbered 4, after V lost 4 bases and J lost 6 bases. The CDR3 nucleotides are TGTGCCAGTAGTAGGACTAGCGGGGCTCTCAATGAGCAGTTCTTC. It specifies CASSRTSGALNEQFF.

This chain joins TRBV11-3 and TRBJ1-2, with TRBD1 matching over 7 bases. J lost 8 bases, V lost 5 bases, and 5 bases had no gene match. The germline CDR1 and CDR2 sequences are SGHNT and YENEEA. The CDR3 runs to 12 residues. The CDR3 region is CASSQQGNGYTF. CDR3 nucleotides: TGTGCCAGCAGCCAACAGGGGAACGGCTACACCTTC.

CDR3 residues: CASSPELQDSPLHF. The CDR3 nucleotides are TGTGCCAGCTCACCAGAACTACAAGATTCACCCCTCCACTTT. The chain combines TRBV18 with TRBJ1-6, with D unresolved. Germline V gene sequence: CDR1 KGHSH, CDR2 LQKENI. V lost 2 bases to trimming and J lost 8 bases, with 10 bases between them. The CDR3 has 14 amino acids.

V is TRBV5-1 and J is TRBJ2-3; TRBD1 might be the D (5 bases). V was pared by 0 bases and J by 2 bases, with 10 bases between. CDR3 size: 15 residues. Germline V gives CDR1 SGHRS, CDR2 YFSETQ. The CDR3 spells CASSLVGAYTDTQYF. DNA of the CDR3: TGCGCCAGCAGCTTGGTTGGGGCATACACAGATACGCAGTATTTT. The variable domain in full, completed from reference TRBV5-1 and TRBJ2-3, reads KAGVTQTPRYLIKTRGQQVTLSCSPISGHRSVSWYQQTPGQGLQFLFEYFSETQRNKGNFPGRFSGRQFSNSRSEMNVSTLELGDSALYLCASSLVGAYTDTQYFGPGTRLTVL.

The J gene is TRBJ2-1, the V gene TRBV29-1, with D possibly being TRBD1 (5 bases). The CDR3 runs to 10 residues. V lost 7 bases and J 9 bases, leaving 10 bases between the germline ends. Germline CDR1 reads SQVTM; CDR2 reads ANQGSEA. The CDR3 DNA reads TGCAGCGGGGGTAGGGGTGAGCAGTTCTTC. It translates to CSGGRGEQFF.

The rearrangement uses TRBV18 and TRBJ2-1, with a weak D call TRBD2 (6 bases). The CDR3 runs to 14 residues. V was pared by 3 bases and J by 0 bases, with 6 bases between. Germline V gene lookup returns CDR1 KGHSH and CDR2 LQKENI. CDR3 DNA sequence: TGTGCCAGCTCACCGACTAGCTCCTACAATGAGCAGTTCTTC. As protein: CASSPTSSYNEQFF.

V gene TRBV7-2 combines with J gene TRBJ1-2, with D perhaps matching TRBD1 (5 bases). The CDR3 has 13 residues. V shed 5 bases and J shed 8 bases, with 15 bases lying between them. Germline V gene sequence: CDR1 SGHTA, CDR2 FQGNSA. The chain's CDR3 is CASSQDGRGGYTF. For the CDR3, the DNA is TGTGCCAGCAGCCAGGACGGGAGGGGAGGCTACACCTTC.

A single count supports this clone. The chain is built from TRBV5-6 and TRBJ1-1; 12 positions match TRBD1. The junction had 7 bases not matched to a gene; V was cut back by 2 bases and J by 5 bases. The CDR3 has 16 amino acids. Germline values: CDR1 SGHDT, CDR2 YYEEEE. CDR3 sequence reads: CASSLMGQGAVTEAFF. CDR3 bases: TGTGCCAGCAGCTTAATGGGACAGGGGGCTGTGACTGAAGCTTTCTTT.

CDR3 in amino acids: CASSSKDTVNYGYTF. The CDR3 DNA sequence: TGTGCCAGCAGCTCCAAAGACACGGTAAACTATGGCTACACCTTC. The chain couples TRBV7-9 to TRBJ1-2; D ambiguous. CDR1 is SEHNR and CDR2 is FQNEAQ in the germline V gene (reference sequence). V was clipped by 4 bases and J by 2 bases, with 14 bases between them. The CDR3 runs 15 residues.

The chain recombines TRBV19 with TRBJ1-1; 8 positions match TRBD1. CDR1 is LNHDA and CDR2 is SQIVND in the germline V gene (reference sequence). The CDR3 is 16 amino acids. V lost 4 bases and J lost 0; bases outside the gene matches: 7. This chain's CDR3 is CASSKTGAGVNTEAFF. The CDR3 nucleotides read TGTGCCAGTAGTAAGACAGGGGCGGGGGTGAACACTGAAGCTTTCTTT.

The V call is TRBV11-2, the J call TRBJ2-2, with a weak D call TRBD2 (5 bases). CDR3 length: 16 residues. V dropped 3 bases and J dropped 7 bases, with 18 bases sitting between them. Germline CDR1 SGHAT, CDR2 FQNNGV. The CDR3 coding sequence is TGTGCCAGCAGCTTCCCCGCAGCGGCCCCCCTCGGGGAGCTGTTTTTT. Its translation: CASSFPAAAPLGELFF.

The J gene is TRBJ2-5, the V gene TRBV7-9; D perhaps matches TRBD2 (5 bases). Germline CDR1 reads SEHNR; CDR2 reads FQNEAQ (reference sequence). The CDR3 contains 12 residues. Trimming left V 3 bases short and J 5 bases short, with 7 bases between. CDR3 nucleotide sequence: TGTGCCAGCAGCTTCGGGGAGGAGACCCAGTACTTC. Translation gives CASSFGEETQYF.

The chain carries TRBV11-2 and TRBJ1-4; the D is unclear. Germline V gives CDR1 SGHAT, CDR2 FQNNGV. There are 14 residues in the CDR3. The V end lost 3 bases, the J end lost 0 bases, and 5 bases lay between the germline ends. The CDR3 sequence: CASSLGPTNEKLFF. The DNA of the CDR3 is TGTGCCAGCAGCTTGGGCCCAACTAATGAAAAACTGTTTTTT. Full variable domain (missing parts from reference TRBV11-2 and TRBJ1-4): EAGVAQSPRYKIIEKRQSVAFWCNPISGHATLYWYQQILGQGPKLLIQFQNNGVVDDSQLPKDRFSAERLKGVDSTLKIQPAKLEDSAVYLCASSLGPTNEKLFFGSGTQLSVL.

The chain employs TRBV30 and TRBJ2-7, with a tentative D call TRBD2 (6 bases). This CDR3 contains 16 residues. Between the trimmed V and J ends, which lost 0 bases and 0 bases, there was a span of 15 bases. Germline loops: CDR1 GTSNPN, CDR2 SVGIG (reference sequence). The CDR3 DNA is TGTGCCTGGAGTGTCAGGGCTAGCGCCTTCTCCTACGAGCAGTACTTC. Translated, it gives CAWSVRASAFSYEQYF.

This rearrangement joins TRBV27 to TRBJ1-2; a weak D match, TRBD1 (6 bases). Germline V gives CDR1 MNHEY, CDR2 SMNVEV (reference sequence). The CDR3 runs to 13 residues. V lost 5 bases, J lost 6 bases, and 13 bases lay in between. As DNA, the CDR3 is TGTGCCAGCAGTGCCACAGGGTGGGATGGCTACACCTTC. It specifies CASSATGWDGYTF.